A single sample is the source of the 18 T cell receptor beta chains below, sequenced in a study of blood T cell repertoires in COVID-19. Profiled with immunoSEQ multiplex PCR; TCRdb holds only in-frame clones, not every one. The sample includes about 240,000 clones, roughly 80% seen only once; the top ten take around 3.3%. Sequenced input: peripheral blood. These TCRs come from a woman between 18 and 30 years old with acute or convalescent COVID-19.

The CDR3 DNA is TGTGCCAGCAGTCCTAATTCGGGACAGAAGAACACTGAAGCTTTCTTT. Encoded protein: CASSPNSGQKNTEAFF. J is TRBJ1-1 and V is TRBV6-6, with TRBD1 identical over 7 bases. Germline V gives CDR1 MNHNY, CDR2 SVGAGI (reference sequence). V lost 5 bases and J lost 1; bases outside the gene matches: 10. There are 16 residues in the CDR3.

This chain links TRBV10-3 with TRBJ2-1; 13 bases are shared with TRBD2. The germline V gene encodes CDR1 ENHRY and CDR2 SYGVKD. There are 16 residues in the CDR3. J was trimmed by 0 bases and V by 6 bases; bases with no gene match: 2. In DNA form, the CDR3 reads TGTGCCATCAGAAGGACTAGCGGGAGCTCCTACAATGAGCAGTTCTTC. This translates into CAIRRTSGSSYNEQFF.

This clone has just one count. For the CDR3, the DNA is TGTGCCAGCAGCTTTAGCGGGAGTGGAGGCAATGAGCAGTTCTTC. Amino acids: CASSFSGSGGNEQFF. This chain joins TRBV7-9 and TRBJ2-1; 9 nucleotides agree with TRBD2. The trim removed 3 bases at V and 6 bases at J, leaving 6 bases unmatched. The CDR3 is 15 residues long. Germline assignment: CDR1 SEHNR and CDR2 FQNEAQ (reference sequence).

Worth noting for this clone: The same CDR3 also results from other DNA sequences found in this sample. The CDR3 DNA follows: TGTGCCAGCAGCTTTGGGACAGGGACCTACGAGCAGTACTTC. This gives the protein CASSFGTGTYEQYF. J is TRBJ2-7 and V is TRBV5-6; TRBD1 aligns across 9 bases. The CDR3 sequence is 14 residues long. Germline loops: CDR1 SGHDT, CDR2 YYEEEE. V lost 2 bases, J lost 2 bases, and 2 bases stayed unmatched.

As concerns this clone: Other DNA variants within this sample encode the same CDR3. CDR3 coding DNA: TGTGCCAGCTCACCGCCTACAGGGGGCAACACCGGGGAGCTGTTTTTT. Translation: CASSPPTGGNTGELFF. The chain carries TRBV18 and TRBJ2-2, with 9 bases matching TRBD1. The CDR3 has 16 residues. Germline trimming cut 3 bases from V and 2 bases from J; bases unmatched to any gene: 4. CDR1 KGHSH and CDR2 LQKENI come from the germline V gene. The whole variable domain, remainder taken from reference TRBV18 and TRBJ2-2, is NAGVMQNPRHLVRRRGQEARLRCSPMKGHSHVYWYRQLPEEGLKFMVYLQKENIIDESGMPKERFSAEFPKEGPSILRIQQVVRGDSAAYFCASSPPTGGNTGELFFGEGSRLTVL.

The chain combines TRBV14 with TRBJ1-2; D is unclear. Trimming pared 0 bases from V and 3 bases from J, leaving 8 bases between. Germline V gene lookup returns CDR1 SGHDN and CDR2 FVKESK. The CDR3 has 14 amino acids. In DNA form, the CDR3 reads TGTGCCAGCAGCCAAGATCGGGGATACTATGGCTACACCTTC. This codes for CASSQDRGYYGYTF.

The chain uses TRBV7-9 and TRBJ1-1; D remains ambiguous. Germline loops: CDR1 SEHNR, CDR2 FQNEAQ (reference sequence). The CDR3 loop spans 15 amino acids. Trimming shortened V by 2 bases and J by 0 bases, and 10 bases separated the two germline ends. The CDR3, as DNA: TGTGCCAGCAGCTTATCGGGGTCCATGAACACTGAAGCTTTCTTT. This gives the protein CASSLSGSMNTEAFF.

A few counts support this clone. The rearrangement uses TRBV29-1 and TRBJ2-1; 13 nucleotides align to TRBD2. Unmatched junction bases numbered 9, after V lost 7 bases and J lost 6 bases. This CDR3 region has 15 residues. CDR1 and CDR2 (germline): SQVTM, ANQGSEA. Here the CDR3 reads CSAQRLAGGTNEQFF. CDR3 nucleotides: TGCAGCGCTCAAAGACTAGCGGGAGGAACCAATGAGCAGTTCTTC.

The sample holds a few counts of this clone. The chain employs TRBV29-1 and TRBJ1-1; D ambiguous. This CDR3 is 12 amino acids long. CDR1 and CDR2 from the germline V gene are SQVTM and ANQGSEA. The CDR3 DNA reads as TGCAGTTACCTAGGCGTGAACACTGAAGCTTTCTTT. Encoded protein: CSYLGVNTEAFF.

This clone was seen just once. The chain is built from TRBV6-6 and TRBJ2-7; maybe TRBD1 (5 bases). The germline gives CDR1 MNHNY, CDR2 SVGAGI (reference sequence). The length of the CDR3 is 11 residues. Trimming left V 8 bases short and J 3 bases short, with 8 bases between. The CDR3 nucleotides read TGTGCCAGCGTGGACAACTACGAGCAGTACTTC. This translates into CASVDNYEQYF.

V usage is TRBV7-2 and J usage is TRBJ1-5; 9 bases agree with TRBD1. The CDR3 contains 14 residues. V lost 4 bases and J lost 7; bases outside the gene matches: 5. Germline V lookup: CDR1 SGHTA, CDR2 FQGNSA. The CDR3 protein is CASSSQGASQPQHF. Written as DNA, the CDR3 is TGTGCCAGCAGCTCACAGGGGGCGAGCCAGCCCCAGCATTTT. Looking up the rest from reference TRBV7-2 and TRBJ1-5 gives the full variable domain: GAGVSQSPSNKVTEKGKDVELRCDPISGHTALYWYRQSLGQGLEFLIYFQGNSAPDKSGLPSDRFSAERTGGSVSTLTIQRTQQEDSAVYLCASSSQGASQPQHFGDGTRLSIL.

The genes are TRBV10-3 and TRBJ2-1; the match to TRBD2 covers 10 bases. Trimming took 6 bases from V and 4 from J; bases not matched to a gene: 9. The germline V gene encodes CDR1 ENHRY and CDR2 SYGVKD. CDR3 length equals 16 residues. This CDR3 reads CAIRSSSGSGYNEQFF. The CDR3 nucleotides are TGTGCCATCAGATCATCTAGCGGGAGTGGGTACAATGAGCAGTTCTTC.

The chain uses TRBV3-1 (or the pseudogene TRBV3-2) and TRBJ2-2; D gene unclear. V dropped 0 bases and J dropped 4 bases, with 12 bases sitting between them. Germline V CDR1 and CDR2: LGHDT, YNNKEL (reference sequence). The CDR3 has 16 amino acids. The CDR3 region has the DNA TGTGCCAGCAGCCAAGATAAGAGAGGCCTCACCGGGGAGCTGTTTTTT. It encodes CASSQDKRGLTGELFF.

This clone has just a few counts. Other DNA sequences in the same sample also yield this CDR3. The rearrangement joins TRBV6-6 to TRBJ1-3; 9 nucleotides agree with TRBD1. Germline CDR1 and CDR2: MNHNY and SVGAGI (reference sequence). V dropped 6 bases and J dropped 2; count of bases not matched to a gene: 5. The CDR3 has 15 amino acids. As DNA, the CDR3 is TGTGCCAGCAGCCCGGGACAGGGAACTGGAAACACCATATATTTT. It codes for CASSPGQGTGNTIYF.

The chain combines TRBV19 with TRBJ1-4, with D perhaps TRBD1 (5 bases). V lost 3 bases and J lost 3, with 11 bases in between. Per germline, CDR1 LNHDA and CDR2 SQIVND (reference sequence). CDR3 length: 15 amino acids. CDR3 region: CASSIRVQANEKLFF. CDR3 DNA sequence: TGTGCCAGTAGTATCAGGGTCCAAGCTAATGAAAAACTGTTTTTT. Full variable domain (rest looked up from reference TRBV19 and TRBJ1-4): DGGITQSPKYLFRKEGQNVTLSCEQNLNHDAMYWYRQDPGQGLRLIYYSQIVNDFQKGDIAEGYSVSREKKESFPLTVTSAQKNPTAFYLCASSIRVQANEKLFFGSGTQLSVL.

The chain uses TRBV27 and TRBJ2-1, with 9 bases lining up with TRBD2. The CDR3 is 19 residues long. V shed 3 bases and J 8 bases; nucleotides not matched to a gene: 20. Germline V CDR1 and CDR2: MNHEY, SMNVEV (reference sequence). This CDR3 reads CASSFRGRVEAGGGDEQFF. The CDR3 region has the DNA TGTGCCAGCAGTTTCCGGGGTCGAGTCGAAGCGGGAGGTGGGGATGAGCAGTTCTTC.

This chain links TRBV7-9 with TRBJ2-7; weak D call: TRBD2 (6 bases). Germline V gives CDR1 SEHNR, CDR2 FQNEAQ (reference sequence). The CDR3 extends over 17 amino acids. Deletions cut 1 base from V and 0 bases from J, with 16 bases between. The CDR3 reads CASSLGFGGMDSYEQYF. The CDR3 nucleotides are TGTGCCAGCAGCTTAGGTTTTGGCGGGATGGACTCCTACGAGCAGTACTTC.

This clone has a single count. J is TRBJ1-2 and V is TRBV29-1; perhaps TRBD1 as D (5 bases). CDR3 length: 15 amino acids. Germline V gene data show CDR1 as SQVTM and CDR2 as ANQGSEA. CDR3 nucleotides: TGCAGTATTGACGGGGGGACCGGGCTTAACTATGGCTACACCTTC. This encodes CSIDGGTGLNYGYTF.